Shown below are 23 T cell receptor beta chains from a single sample sequenced in a study of T cells in Graves' hyperthyroidism and ophthalmopathy. Authors of the study amplified TCR beta CDR3 regions from RNA transcripts. An initial round of RT-PCR targeting the TCR CDR3 relied on the HTBI primer set. MiXCR, applied by TCRdb to the multiplex PCR reads, yields one record per CDR3 protein. Of 450,000 to 700,000 distinct CDR3 sequences listed, around 45% are singletons. The specimen was peripheral blood or thyroid tissue (not recorded which). Every receptor here comes from an adult woman with Graves' disease, either hyperthyroidism or ophthalmopathy (not recorded which).

This clonotype has ten or more counts. The chain carries TRBV7-8 and TRBJ2-2; D ambiguous. CDR1 and CDR2 from the germline V gene are SGHVS and FQNEAQ. The CDR3 runs to 15 residues. V lost 1 base and J 4 bases, leaving 10 bases between the germline ends. The CDR3 reads CASSLGTTSTGELFF. CDR3 DNA sequence: TGTGCCAGCAGCTTAGGGACCACGAGCACCGGGGAGCTGTTTTTT.

This clonotype was found many times. V gene TRBV15 combines with J gene TRBJ1-5; D remains unclear. This CDR3 contains 17 residues. The V gene's germline CDR1 is LNHNV and CDR2 YYDKDF (reference sequence). Trimming left V 0 bases short and J 2 bases short, with 14 bases between. The CDR3 nucleotides are TGTGCCACCAGCAGAGATTCAGGTCTGGTCGGCAATCAGCCCCAGCATTTT. It is translated as CATSRDSGLVGNQPQHF. Full variable domain (missing parts from reference TRBV15 and TRBJ1-5): DAMVIQNPRYQVTQFGKPVTLSCSQTLNHNVMYWYQQKSSQAPKLLFHYYDKDFNNEADTPDNFQSRRPNTSFCFLDIRSPGLGDTAMYLCATSRDSGLVGNQPQHFGDGTRLSIL.

The chain couples TRBV5-1 to TRBJ2-6; D gene uncertain. CDR3 length: 16 amino acids. The V and J ends lost 4 bases and 0 bases respectively, with 11 bases between them. Looked up from germline, CDR1 is SGHRS and CDR2 is YFSETQ. The CDR3 loop is CASSPSVHSGANVLTF. The CDR3 DNA reads TGCGCCAGCAGCCCATCGGTCCACTCTGGGGCCAACGTCCTGACTTTC.

This chain links TRBV20-1 with TRBJ1-2, with D possibly matching TRBD1 (5 bases). Germline CDR1 DFQATT, CDR2 SNEGSKA (reference sequence). The CDR3 loop spans 14 amino acids. V lost 0 bases and J 5 bases, leaving 13 bases between the germline ends. The CDR3 DNA sequence: TGCAGTGCTAGAGATACGGGGCAGCTTTATGGCTACACCTTC. It translates to CSARDTGQLYGYTF.

The gene calls are TRBV7-3 and TRBJ2-5, with D maybe TRBD2 (6 bases). V gave up 5 bases and J gave up 2 bases, with 21 bases separating them. This CDR3 contains 17 residues. Germline V lookup: CDR1 SGHTA, CDR2 FQGTGA. The DNA of the CDR3 is TGTGCCAGCAGCCAAGATCCAGGTGGGAGGTTTCAAGAGACCCAGTACTTC. Translated, it gives CASSQDPGGRFQETQYF.

DNA for the CDR3: TGTGCCAGTAGTATGCGAGTGGACAGGGCGAATTCACCCCTCCACTTT. This codes for CASSMRVDRANSPLHF. The V gene is TRBV19, the J gene TRBJ1-6; TRBD1 matches 8 bases. This CDR3 spans 16 amino acids. With V trimmed by 3 bases and J by 7 bases, 8 bases remained unmatched. Germline V gene lookup returns CDR1 LNHDA and CDR2 SQIVND (reference sequence).

V gene TRBV24-1 combines with J gene TRBJ1-2, with TRBD1 as a possible D gene (6 bases). Germline V gene data show CDR1 as KGHDR and CDR2 as SFDVKD. Trimming stripped 4 bases from V and 7 bases from J, with 21 bases between. The CDR3 extends over 16 amino acids. The CDR3 sequence: CATSDQTGTSRGGYTF. CDR3 coding DNA: TGTGCCACCAGTGACCAAACAGGGACGTCTAGAGGTGGCTACACCTTC.

This chain connects TRBV20-1 to TRBJ1-2; 8 nucleotides align to TRBD1. This CDR3 is built from 14 residues. Germline V gene lookup returns CDR1 DFQATT and CDR2 SNEGSKA (reference sequence). V shed 0 bases and J 7 bases; nucleotides not matched to a gene: 7. The CDR3, as DNA: TGCAGTGCTAGAGATCAGGGGGCACCTCTTGGCTACACCTTC. It yields the protein CSARDQGAPLGYTF.

The chain has TRBV20-1 and TRBJ2-5; 14 positions match TRBD2. Germline V gene lookup returns CDR1 DFQATT and CDR2 SNEGSKA (reference sequence). V dropped 7 bases and J dropped 5; count of bases not matched to a gene: 15. The CDR3 contains 17 residues. The CDR3, as DNA: TGCAGTGTTCCGGGACTAGCGGGAGTCGGGGGCGCGGAGACCCAGTACTTC. Protein: CSVPGLAGVGGAETQYF.

With respect to this clonotype: A junction boundary mismatches the germline segment, possibly from a read error. The chain couples TRBV2 to TRBJ2-6; D is unresolved. Germline V gene data show CDR1 as SNHLY and CDR2 as FYNNEI. CDR3 length: 14 residues. CDR3 residues: CDSSLVTGANVLTF. CDR3 bases: TGTGACAGCAGTTTAGTGACAGGGGCCAACGTCCTGACTTTC.

The CDR3 bases are TGTGCCAGCACCTGGGGGGAGCAGTACTTC. Translating gives CASTWGEQYF. This sequence joins TRBV6-6 and TRBJ2-7; D may correspond to TRBD1 or TRBD2 (5 bases each). The CDR3 loop spans 10 amino acids. Trimming pared 7 bases from V and 7 bases from J, leaving 8 bases between. The germline CDR1 and CDR2 sequences are MNHNY and SVGAGI (reference sequence).

This sequence joins TRBV29-1 and TRBJ1-1; TRBD1 matches at 8 bases. V shed 7 bases, J shed 1 base, and the junction held 11 bases outside the gene matches. The length of the CDR3 is 15 residues. Germline CDR1 is SQVTM and CDR2 is ANQGSEA. Here the CDR3 reads CSANRGSAPNTEAFF. The CDR3 bases are TGCAGCGCAAACAGGGGGAGCGCTCCGAACACTGAAGCTTTCTTT.

This clonotype was detected many times. The chain uses TRBV7-2 and TRBJ1-2; 7 bases are a match to TRBD1. V shed 0 bases, J shed 3 bases, and the junction held 4 bases outside the gene matches. CDR3 size: 15 residues. Per the germline V gene, CDR1 is SGHTA and CDR2 is FQGNSA. The CDR3 region is CASSLATGLDYGYTF. The CDR3 nucleotides are TGTGCCAGCAGCTTAGCGACAGGGTTGGACTATGGCTACACCTTC. The full variable domain, rest sourced from reference TRBV7-2 and TRBJ1-2, is GAGVSQSPSNKVTEKGKDVELRCDPISGHTALYWYRQSLGQGLEFLIYFQGNSAPDKSGLPSDRFSAERTGGSVSTLTIQRTQQEDSAVYLCASSLATGLDYGYTFGSGTRLTVV.

This clonotype was seen a single time. This chain connects TRBV6-5 to TRBJ1-2, with 7 bases matching TRBD1. This CDR3 region has 13 residues. Looked up from germline, CDR1 is MNHEY and CDR2 is SVGAGI. V lost 0 bases to trimming and J lost 11 bases; unmatched junction nucleotides: 6. CDR3 region: CASSYSRQGFYTF. CDR3 bases: TGTGCCAGCAGTTACTCCCGACAGGGATTTTACACCTTC.

This clonotype appeared many times. CDR3 amino acids: CASNRRGYTEAFF. CDR3 sequence (DNA): TGTGCCAGTAATCGCAGGGGATACACTGAAGCTTTCTTT. The chain has TRBV19 and TRBJ1-1, with a weak D call TRBD1 (6 bases). V shed 7 bases and J shed 3 bases, with 12 bases lying between them. The CDR3 runs to 13 residues. CDR1 LNHDA and CDR2 SQIVND come from the germline V gene (reference sequence).

This clonotype came up many times. The chain joins TRBV2 to TRBJ1-1; no definite D call. Trimming took off 7 bases at V and 4 bases at J, with 10 bases between the two ends. CDR1 is SNHLY and CDR2 is FYNNEI in the germline V gene. CDR3 length equals 12 residues. The chain's CDR3 is CASTLASTEAFF. The CDR3 nucleotides are TGTGCCAGCACCCTAGCCAGCACTGAAGCTTTCTTT. The whole variable domain, filled in from reference TRBV2 and TRBJ1-1, reads EPEVTQTPSHQVTQMGQEVILRCVPISNHLYFYWYRQILGQKVEFLVSFYNNEISEKSEIFDDQFSVERPDGSNFTLKIRSTKLEDSAMYFCASTLASTEAFFGQGTRLTVV.

The rearrangement joins TRBV20-1 to TRBJ1-6; 7 bases match TRBD1. After removal of 1 base from V and 8 bases from J, the junction contained 8 bases not matched to a gene. The CDR3 loop spans 15 amino acids. Germline V gene data show CDR1 as DFQATT and CDR2 as SNEGSKA (reference sequence). The CDR3 region has the DNA TGCAGTGCTAGAGTGGAAGGGGGCTTCCATTCACCCCTCCACTTT. It translates to CSARVEGGFHSPLHF.

This clonotype occurred many times. The gene calls are TRBV4-1 and TRBJ1-2; TRBD1 is a possible D gene (6 bases). This CDR3 has 15 amino acids. The V end lost 3 bases, the J end lost 6 bases, and 17 bases lay between the germline ends. The germline V gene has CDR1 MGHRA and CDR2 YSYEKL. CDR3 sequence (DNA): TGCGCCAGCAGCCATAATATGGGGGGGGGCCATGGCTACACCTTC. It yields the protein CASSHNMGGGHGYTF.

This clonotype was picked up a small number of times. CDR3 nucleotides: TGTGCCAGCAGCAAGACAGGGGAGCTGTTTTTT. It specifies CASSKTGELFF. The chain links TRBV5-5 to TRBJ2-2; unclear D gene. V was trimmed by 4 bases and J by 8 bases, leaving 6 bases between them. Germline loops: CDR1 SGHKS, CDR2 YYEKEE (reference sequence). The length of the CDR3 is 11 residues.

Regarding this clonotype: A much larger clone is a single base away; this may be a read error. V gene TRBV27 combines with J gene TRBJ1-5; D not resolved. CDR1 and CDR2 from the germline V gene are MNHEY and SMNVEV (reference sequence). This CDR3 contains 13 residues. The CDR3 protein is CASTTGPGQPRHF. The CDR3 nucleotides are TGTGCCAGCACCACCGGGCCAGGTCAGCCCCGGCATTTT.

The J gene is TRBJ1-5, the V gene TRBV20-1; D is perhaps TRBD1 (6 bases). CDR3 length: 12 residues. Germline V gives CDR1 DFQATT, CDR2 SNEGSKA (reference sequence). Trimming cost V 6 bases and J 5 bases, with 11 bases left between them. The CDR3 is CSANRDDQPQHF. CDR3 coding DNA: TGCAGTGCGAACAGGGATGATCAGCCCCAGCATTTT.

This clonotype has a count of ten or more. The chain employs TRBV3-1 and TRBJ1-1; D gene uncertain. Germline values: CDR1 LGHDT, CDR2 YNNKEL (reference sequence). Trimming left V 0 bases short and J 3 bases short, with 8 bases between. This CDR3 contains 14 residues. CDR3 sequence: CASSQEKIYTEAFF. CDR3 nucleotides: TGTGCCAGCAGCCAAGAGAAAATTTACACTGAAGCTTTCTTT.

Many counts were recorded for this clonotype. The chain has TRBV6-1 and TRBJ1-5; D remains unclear. This CDR3 has 15 residues. V was trimmed by 6 bases and J by 2 bases, leaving 14 bases between them. Germline V CDR1 and CDR2: MNHNS, SASEGT. CDR3 in DNA: TGTGCCAGCAGATCGGGGTTTGGAGGCAATCAGCCCCAGCATTTT. Its translation: CASRSGFGGNQPQHF.